One and the same sample provided the 19 T cell receptor beta chains below, sequenced in a study of long-term antiretroviral therapy in people with HIV. Researchers report immunoSEQ v3.0 was run at survey level. Measured with immunoSEQ multiplex PCR; TCRdb has only the in-frame clones, and not every one. The data show approximately 23,000 clones, around 84% seen once. Sequences were derived from unsorted PBMCs, sampled about 6.1 years after starting antiretroviral therapy. These receptors came from a man aged 25 to 45 with HIV.

With regard to this clone: One junction end does not reproduce the germline sequence, and a read error may be involved. The chain recombines TRBV6-5 with TRBJ2-7; unclear D gene. The CDR3 has 14 amino acids. Per germline, CDR1 MNHEY and CDR2 SVGAGI. CDR3 bases: TGTGCCAGTAGTTTGGCCTTCCGATCCTACGAGCAGTACTTC. Protein product: CASSLAFRSYEQYF.

The chain combines TRBV19 with TRBJ1-1; the match to TRBD1 covers 9 bases. The CDR3 totals 12 residues. Germline V gene data show CDR1 as LNHDA and CDR2 as SQIVND (reference sequence). Germline trimming cut 8 bases from V and 3 bases from J; bases unmatched to any gene: 1. This chain's CDR3 is CASRQGDTEAFF. The DNA for the CDR3 is TGTGCCAGTCGACAGGGGGACACTGAAGCTTTCTTT.

This clone has a handful of counts. The chain recombines TRBV5-6 with TRBJ2-5; TRBD2 agrees at 9 bases. After removal of 4 bases from V and 0 bases from J, the junction contained 4 bases not matched to a gene. The CDR3 is 15 amino acids. The germline V gene encodes CDR1 SGHDT and CDR2 YYEEEE. CDR3: CASSRAGGHQETQYF. The CDR3, as DNA: TGTGCCAGCAGCCGAGCGGGGGGCCACCAAGAGACCCAGTACTTC. The full variable domain, completed using reference TRBV5-6 and TRBJ2-5, is DAGVTQSPTHLIKTRGQQVTLRCSPKSGHDTVSWYQQALGQGPQFIFQYYEEEERQRGNFPDRFSGHQFPNYSSELNVNALLLGDSALYLCASSRAGGHQETQYFGPGTRLLVL.

The genes are TRBV20-1 and TRBJ1-2; possible D gene TRBD1, 5 bases. The CDR3 length is 11 residues. The germline V and J ends were trimmed by 7 bases and 7 bases, with 13 bases remaining between them. From germline, CDR1 is DFQATT and CDR2 SNEGSKA (reference sequence). CDR3 sequence reads: CSVLGAFGYTF. CDR3 nucleotide sequence: TGCAGTGTTCTAGGGGCCTTTGGCTACACCTTC.

V usage is TRBV27 and J usage is TRBJ1-2, with a weak D call TRBD1 (5 bases). The V end lost 5 bases, the J end lost 7 bases, and 11 bases lay between the germline ends. This CDR3 has 12 residues. CDR1 and CDR2 (germline): MNHEY, SMNVEV (reference sequence). CDR3 DNA: TGTGCCAGCAGTACCCCAGGGTCTGGCTACACCTTC. This sequence encodes CASSTPGSGYTF.

The CDR3 loop is CASSDNLHEQFF. DNA of the CDR3: TGTGCCAGCTCAGACAATCTCCATGAGCAGTTCTTC. J is TRBJ2-1 and V is TRBV28; D gene ambiguous. The germline gives CDR1 MDHEN, CDR2 SYDVKM. This CDR3 comprises 12 residues. V was clipped by 8 bases and J by 8 bases, with 13 bases between them.

The chain is built from TRBV4-3 and TRBJ2-1, with 7 nucleotides matching TRBD2. The CDR3 has 19 amino acids. CDR1 LGHNA and CDR2 YSLEER come from the germline V gene. Unmatched junction bases numbered 18, after V lost 0 bases and J lost 7 bases. DNA of the CDR3: TGCGCCAGCAGCCAAGATCGGTCGGCCCGGGCGGGAGACGGGAATGAGCAGTTCTTC. It codes for CASSQDRSARAGDGNEQFF.

The CDR3 is CASSLSGATDFCEQYF. CDR3 DNA sequence: TGTGCCAGCAGCTTATCCGGGGCTACCGACTTTTGCGAGCAGTACTTC. This chain uses TRBV7-9 with TRBJ2-7, with D perhaps being TRBD1 or TRBD2 (5 bases each). Germline V gene sequence: CDR1 SEHNR, CDR2 FQNEAQ (reference sequence). V was clipped by 2 bases and J by 6 bases, with 20 bases between them. The CDR3 length is 16 residues.

The chain recombines TRBV18 with TRBJ2-2, with D uncertain. V gave up 3 bases and J gave up 2 bases, with 10 bases separating them. This CDR3 is 15 amino acids long. CDR1 and CDR2 (germline): KGHSH, LQKENI. CDR3 region: CASSPKAGNTGELFF. The CDR3 DNA reads TGTGCCAGCTCACCTAAGGCAGGAAACACCGGGGAGCTGTTTTTT.

This clone showed up just a few times. This CDR3 reads CASSPEETQYF. The DNA for the CDR3 is TGCGCCAGCAGCCCCGAAGAGACCCAGTACTTC. This chain links TRBV5-1 with TRBJ2-5; the D is unclear. The CDR3 contains 11 residues. Germline V gene data show CDR1 as SGHRS and CDR2 as YFSETQ. V lost 4 bases and J 3 bases, leaving 4 bases between the germline ends.

The rearrangement uses TRBV7-2 and TRBJ2-7; no firm D call. The V end lost 3 bases, the J end lost 4 bases, and 13 bases lay between the germline ends. The germline gives CDR1 SGHTA, CDR2 FQGNSA. CDR3 length: 14 amino acids. CDR3 nucleotides: TGTGCCAGCAGCTTTCCTGGACCGGAGTACGAGCAGTACTTC. Amino acid sequence: CASSFPGPEYEQYF.

CDR3: CASSFQGAASTDTQYF. The CDR3 coding sequence is TGTGCCAGCAGCTTTCAGGGAGCGGCTAGTACAGATACGCAGTATTTT. The chain links TRBV7-2 to TRBJ2-3; D possibly uses TRBD1 or TRBD2 (5 bases each). This CDR3 comprises 16 residues. Germline lookup yields CDR1 SGHTA and CDR2 FQGNSA. V shed 3 bases and J shed 3 bases, with 16 bases lying between them. The full variable domain, with the rest looked up from reference TRBV7-2 and TRBJ2-3, is GAGVSQSPSNKVTEKGKDVELRCDPISGHTALYWYRQSLGQGLEFLIYFQGNSAPDKSGLPSDRFSAERTGGSVSTLTIQRTQQEDSAVYLCASSFQGAASTDTQYFGPGTRLTVL.

J is TRBJ1-1 and V is TRBV6-5; 7 positions match TRBD1. V lost 6 bases, J lost 5 bases, and 9 bases stayed unmatched. The CDR3 covers 14 residues. Germline lookup yields CDR1 MNHEY and CDR2 SVGAGI. As DNA, the CDR3 is TGTGCCAGCAGCTTTACATCAGGGGGAACTGAAGCTTTCTTT. Its protein product is CASSFTSGGTEAFF.

The chain employs TRBV4-2 and TRBJ2-7; D remains ambiguous. The germline V gene has CDR1 LGHNA and CDR2 YNFKEQ. This CDR3 spans 15 amino acids. V was trimmed by 0 bases and J by 3 bases, leaving 12 bases between them. CDR3 nucleotide sequence: TGTGCCAGCAGCCAAGATTTGGAACCATTCTACGAGCAGTACTTC. Encoded protein: CASSQDLEPFYEQYF.

This chain uses TRBV13 with TRBJ1-3; D unclear. In germline, CDR1 is PRHDT, CDR2 FYEKMQ (reference sequence). The CDR3 is 11 amino acids. V lost 4 bases to trimming and J lost 4 bases, with 2 bases between them. The CDR3 nucleotides are TGTGCCAGCAGCTCCGGAAACACCATATATTTT. It is translated as CASSSGNTIYF.

This chain joins TRBV18 and TRBJ1-1; D is unresolved. V shed 0 bases and J shed 7 bases, with 9 bases lying between them. CDR1 and CDR2 (germline): KGHSH, LQKENI. This CDR3 is built from 13 residues. The CDR3 DNA sequence: TGTGCCAGCTCACCACCGGAGGGAATTGAAGCTTTCTTT. It translates to CASSPPEGIEAFF.

CDR3: CASSLGPPEFF. DNA of the CDR3: TGTGCCAGCAGCTTAGGACCCCCTGAGTTCTTC. The chain combines TRBV7-9 with TRBJ2-1, with D unclear. This CDR3 region has 11 residues. Trimming took 1 base from V and 14 from J, leaving 9 bases between them. Germline CDR1 reads SEHNR; CDR2 reads FQNEAQ (reference sequence). Complete variable domain (other parts from reference TRBV7-9 and TRBJ2-1): DTGVSQNPRHKITKRGQNVTFRCDPISEHNRLYWYRQTLGQGPEFLTYFQNEAQLEKSRLLSDRFSAERPKGSFSTLEIQRTEQGDSAMYLCASSLGPPEFFGPGTRLTVL.

This chain links TRBV6-4 with TRBJ1-1; D unclear. CDR1 is MRHNA, CDR2 SNTAGT, per germline. The V gene lost 4 bases and the J gene lost 1 base, with 7 bases spanning the gap. The CDR3 length is 13 residues. CDR3 sequence reads: CASSVEENTEAFF. In nucleotides, the CDR3 is TGTGCCAGCAGTGTCGAAGAGAACACTGAAGCTTTCTTT.

DNA for the CDR3: TGTGCCAGCAGCGTAGAGTCGGGACAGAGGTACCAAGAGACCCAGTACTTC. Translating gives CASSVESGQRYQETQYF. The J gene is TRBJ2-5, the V gene TRBV9; 7 bases fit TRBD1. V trimming: 0 bases; J trimming: 0 bases; junction bases outside the gene matches: 8. In germline, CDR1 is SGDLS, CDR2 YYNGEE. The CDR3 contains 17 residues.